This T cell receptor beta chain is drawn from a study of T cell repertoires in cytomegalovirus infection. Overall study context: Both recently identified HLA-C-restricted and well-studied HLA-B-restricted CMV epitopes were used in the study. Public TCR beta signatures were indicative of both CMV infection and a matching HLA type.

TCRdb independently ran MiXCR on the reads; one entry per CDR3 protein. The profile shows around 900,000 distinct CDR3 sequences, roughly 30% of them singletons. This clonotype turned up a few times. The antigen remains undetermined. The CDR3 covers 16 residues. V lost 6 bases to trimming and J lost 4 bases, with 19 bases between them. Per germline, CDR1 SGHVS and CDR2 FNYEAQ. Study results and limitations: Across the ex vivo response, the dominant clonotypes were HLA-C-restricted CMV-specific TCR beta clonotypes.

Sequenced here: cultured CD8+ T cells from PBMCs, sampled from culture after CMV antigen stimulation. The rearrangement uses TRBV7-6 and TRBJ2-1; weak D call: TRBD1 (6 bases). This receptor was taken from a human donor in good health (CMV status not recorded). Some clones in this sample may be carry-over from other donors' samples. DNA for the CDR3: TGTGCCAGCAGTCATACCGGGACAAACCCTTACAATGAGCAGTTCTTC. This translates into CASSHTGTNPYNEQFF.